The sequence of this T cell receptor (beta chain) was determined in a study of Graves' ophthalmopathy and Graves' hyperthyroidism. About the research overall: Stable hyperthyroidism denotes an absence of ophthalmopathy throughout 18 months of follow-up.

To note about this clonotype: The antigen remains unidentified.

Transcripts of RNA were the source for amplifying TCR beta CDR3 regions. First-round RT-PCR with HTBI primers preceded a second-round multiplex PCR. From the multiplex PCR reads, TCRdb called clonotypes with MiXCR, one entry per CDR3 protein. The sample has more than 1,000,000 distinct CDR3 sequences; 36% are singletons. Overall study results and limits: Ophthalmopathy was separated from stable hyperthyroidism by a 13-signature model with over 85% sensitivity and over 75% specificity. Most expanded clonotypes in thyroid above 0.001 frequency also showed up in blood.

In germline, CDR1 is DFQATT, CDR2 SNEGSKA (reference sequence). V lost 1 base, J lost 2 bases, and 12 bases lay in between. The CDR3 runs 14 residues. Sequencing input: peripheral blood or thyroid tissue (not recorded which). The V and J genes are TRBV20-1 and TRBJ2-7, with a tentative D call TRBD2 (6 bases). This clonotype was obtained from an adult man with Graves' hyperthyroidism. The CDR3 DNA follows: TGCAGTGCTAGAGTCGGCGGGGTTCCCTACGAGCAGTACTTC. It yields the protein CSARVGGVPYEQYF.